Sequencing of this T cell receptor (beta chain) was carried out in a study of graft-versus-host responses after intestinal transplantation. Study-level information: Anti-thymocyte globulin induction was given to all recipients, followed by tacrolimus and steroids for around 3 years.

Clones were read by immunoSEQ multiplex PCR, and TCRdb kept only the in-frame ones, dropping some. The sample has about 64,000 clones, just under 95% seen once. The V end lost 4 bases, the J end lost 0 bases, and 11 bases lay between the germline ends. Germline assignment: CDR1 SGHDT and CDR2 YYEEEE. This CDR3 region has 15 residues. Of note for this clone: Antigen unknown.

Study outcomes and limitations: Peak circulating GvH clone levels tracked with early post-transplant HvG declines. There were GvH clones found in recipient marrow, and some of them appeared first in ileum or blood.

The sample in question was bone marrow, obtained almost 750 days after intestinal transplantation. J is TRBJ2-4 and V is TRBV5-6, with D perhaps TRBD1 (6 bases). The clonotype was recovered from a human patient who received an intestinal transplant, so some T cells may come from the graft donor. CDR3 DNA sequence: TGTGCCAGCAGCGATGGACAGCTAGCCAAAAACATTCAGTACTTC. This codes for CASSDGQLAKNIQYF.